This note documents a single TCR beta chain sequence. Its antigen is unknown. These data come from a study of T cells expressing NK-cell markers. Study-level background: Eight donors were sequenced, of whom seven were HCMV-seropositive, while the remaining one was HCMV-seronegative.

The cDNA for TCR beta came from 5'RACE template switching with UMIs. TCRdb processed the 5' RACE reads again and assigns one entry to each CDR3 protein, with no DNA. This table lists a few hundred thousand distinct CDR3 sequences. Broader study findings: A range of about 1.0-7.5% of CD8+ T cells consisted of dominant NKG2C+ clonotypes in about six donors. Certain NKG2C+ T cell clones were expanded, and their HCMV specificity remained unclear.

This CDR3 is 16 amino acids long. The germline CDR1 and CDR2 sequences are SGHTA and FQGNSA. The V gene is TRBV7-2, the J gene TRBJ2-5; the TCRdb call, TRBD1, lacks DNA for checking. The sequence came from a man between 18 and 69 years old in good health. The sequenced sample consisted of blood T cells: a sorted CD56 or NKG2C T cell subset, CD4+ or CD8+ T cells, or bulk PBMC T cells (not recorded which). CDR3 sequence: CASSLVDRGREETQYF.